The next 4 T cell receptor beta chains were all read from a single sample in a study of HIV-infected patients and healthy controls. Alpha and beta constant-region primers primed reverse transcription of about 500 ng RNA. Using multiplexing indices, alpha and beta chain libraries were generated apart by chain-specific third strand synthesis. In TCRdb, the 5' RACE reads were re-called with MiXCR into one record per CDR3 protein. This sample has under 20,000 distinct CDR3 sequences, with 7.5% to 9% found just once. The repertoire came from unfractionated whole blood and reflected all unsorted peripheral T cells. Sequenced material: blood. The receptors shown here come from an adult in good health.

In this sample, this clonotype turned up many times. This chain connects TRBV30 to TRBJ2-5; D could derive from TRBD1 or TRBD2 (6 bases each). The CDR3 sequence is 13 residues long. The germline V gene encodes CDR1 GTSNPN and CDR2 SVGIG (reference sequence). Deletions cut 4 bases from V and 4 bases from J, with 13 bases between. As DNA, the CDR3 is TGTGCCTGGAATCGTCGGGGGCGAGAGACCCAGTACTTC. This sequence encodes CAWNRRGRETQYF.

This clonotype was detected ten times or more. This chain uses TRBV6-5 with TRBJ1-4, with D unclear. With 0 bases removed from V and 0 bases from J, the gap between germline ends came to 11 bases. This CDR3 is built from 17 residues. Germline-derived CDR1 and CDR2 are MNHEY and SVGAGI. CDR3 protein: CASSYSIGLATNEKLFF. In DNA form, the CDR3 reads TGTGCCAGCAGTTACTCGATAGGACTTGCAACTAATGAAAAACTGTTTTTT.

This clonotype was picked up many times. The chain carries TRBV7-2 and TRBJ1-5; D is unclear. Trimming stripped 2 bases from V and 2 bases from J, with 4 bases between. The CDR3 spans 13 residues. The germline V gene encodes CDR1 SGHTA and CDR2 FQGNSA. The CDR3 loop is CASSLRGNQPQHF. CDR3 bases: TGTGCCAGCAGCTTAAGGGGCAATCAGCCCCAGCATTTT.

There are many counts of this clonotype. The chain is built from TRBV6-4 and TRBJ1-4; possibly TRBD1 for D (5 bases). The V end lost 6 bases, the J end lost 8 bases, and 19 bases lay between the germline ends. This CDR3 spans 15 amino acids. Germline loops: CDR1 MRHNA, CDR2 SNTAGT. The chain's CDR3 is CASSPGRRDGEKLFF. The CDR3 nucleotides read TGTGCCAGCAGCCCTGGGCGCAGGGACGGCGAAAAACTGTTTTTT.